This TCR beta chain was obtained from a study of shared clonotypes between healthy human individuals (dated by TCRdb to 2019 to 2021). At the level of the whole study: Three men and two women, aged 18 to 49 years, made up the cohort. For each donor, three plates each were used for CD4 naive and CD4 memory, two plates were used for CD8 naive, and one plate was used for CD8 memory. Blood TCR repertoires of five healthy adults were deeply sequenced to estimate repertoire size and the extent of clonotype sharing between individuals. Different laboratories and diverse techniques were used to prepare libraries and sequence TCR repertoires, to increase sequencing depth and limit assay-specific biases. Leukapheresis yielded between about 0.9 and 9.5 billion PBMCs per donor.

Using the deep immunoSEQ assay, TCR CDR3 regions were amplified from genomic DNA by multiplex PCR. Extracted genomic DNA from each cell subset was spread evenly across all wells of several immunoSEQ 96-well plates, with each plate serving as a replicate. For sorted subsets, 200 to 250 ng genomic DNA, equal to about 30,000 T cell genomes, was loaded into each replicate PCR. The purified libraries were quantified using a Qubit 3.0 fluorometer, sized with a Bioanalyzer 2100, and then quantified again using the KAPA Library Quantification kit. Every immunoSEQ 96-well plate was sequenced on a separate single-read 150-cycle Illumina NextSeq 550 flow cell. In the source study's methods: The immunoSEQ output contained only junctional sequences without quality scores, so filtering could not match that applied to full-length reads. Sequences were annotated with PyIR, a Python wrapper for IgBLAST v1.9, using IMGT germline references to assign V/J genes and CDR3. Reads were removed for weak V/J assignments (E-value above 1e-6), missing CDR3, stop codons, out-of-frame junctions, or ambiguous translated residues. V3J clonotypes were defined by identical inferred V gene, J gene, and CDR3 amino acid sequence. The percentage overlap between two repertoires was calculated by dividing the number of shared unique clonotypes by the size of the smaller repertoire. RTK rarefaction, the Chao1 estimator, and Recon v2.1 estimates of unobserved clonotypes were used to assess repertoire richness. Generation probabilities were computed with OLGA for all TCRbeta clonotypes obtained by the gDNA method from several donors. TCRdb provides this immuneACCESS table in a form limited to in-frame rearrangements. Some clones are lacking; in checked studies, under half of them reflect an unresolved V gene, and why the rest are absent is not known. That table is the source of V, J and clone size, and D and trimming were worked out from the DNA. This sample comprises approximately 2,200,000 clones, 90% to 95% of them detected only once. The ten largest account for approximately 1.7% of the sample.

As regards this clone: The target of this receptor is not known. Base qualities were left out, and no much larger clone turns up one base away.

The germline V end is reduced by 3 bases and the J end by 6 bases; junction bases left unmatched: 12. Counted from cysteine to phenylalanine, this CDR3 has 18 amino acids. Only the CDR3 DNA stays, 54 bases, in frame from base 1. Via the germline V gene, CDR1 is MGHRA and CDR2 YSYEKL. CD8 naive samples were CD45RO-negative cells positively selected for CCR7, giving a CD45RA+CCR7+ population that excluded TemRA cells. Healthy HIV-negative adults with no recently reported acute infections or vaccinations were included as donors. Only Caucasian adults living in Nashville, Tennessee, USA were represented among the donors. Blood was obtained by leukapheresis, after which PBMCs were separated by Ficoll-Histopaque density gradient centrifugation and cryopreserved in liquid nitrogen vapor phase. Analytical flow cytometry was used to check the purity and quantity of each magnetically sorted T cell population. From each sorted fraction, genomic DNA was isolated and quantified by UV absorbance on a Nanodrop 2000c.

Broad study findings and their caveats: Sampling was limited to blood, and TCR repertoires in tissue likely differ from TCR repertoires in blood. Compared with non-shared clonotypes, clonotypes shared by all four sorted-subset donors had higher generation probabilities. Across a handful of donors, around 5% of naive CD4, roughly 3.5% of naive CD8, around 2.5% of memory CD4, and 0.4% to 0.45% of memory CD8 clonotypes were shared. Rarefaction of sorted-subset datasets indicated incomplete sequencing despite the large sequencing depth. Estimated clonotype richness was generally larger for naive than for memory subsets. Pairwise subsampling led to the expectation that sequencing depth would affect the degree of clonotype sharing among donors. Because the study included a small number of donors, the genetic and exposure-history diversity represented was limited.

The sequence joins TRBV4-1 to TRBJ2-5; 14 junctional bases match TRBD2. The receptor was isolated from a man aged 18 to 30 in good health. Some clones in this sample may be carry-over from other donors' samples. The sequenced sample consisted of naive CD8+ T cells from PBMCs. The intended sense of this specimen's cell subset or site label: CD45RA+CCR7+. The CDR3 here reads CASSHLKGLAGEDKTQYF. In nucleotides, the sequence is TGCGCCAGCAGCCACCTTAAGGGACTAGCGGGAGAGGATAAGACCCAGTACTTC.